Listed here is a single TCR beta chain. The antigen is undetermined. After removal of 1 base from V and 4 bases from J, the junction contained 13 bases not matched to a gene. Germline CDR1 and CDR2: SGHAT and FQNNGV. This CDR3 comprises 18 residues. Cells designated naive CD8 were CD45RO-negative and were positively selected for CCR7, with terminally differentiated effector memory CD45RA+ cells excluded. This entry comes from a study of shared clonotypes between healthy human individuals. Findings and limits, study-wide: Among several donors, roughly 5% of naive CD4 clonotypes were found in common.

Here immunoSEQ multiplex PCR was the method, and the copy in TCRdb shows in-frame clones only, minus some. The table has around 2,100,000 clones, about 95% seen once; the top ten hold more than 0.95%. Specimen: naive CD8+ T cells sorted from blood. The source of this sequence is a man aged 18 to 30 in good health. The rearrangement links TRBV11-2 to TRBJ2-7; 10 bases line up with TRBD1. CDR3 residues: CASSLGLKPGQGIYEQYF. Written as DNA, the CDR3 is TGTGCCAGCAGCTTAGGCCTTAAACCGGGACAGGGGATTTACGAGCAGTACTTC.